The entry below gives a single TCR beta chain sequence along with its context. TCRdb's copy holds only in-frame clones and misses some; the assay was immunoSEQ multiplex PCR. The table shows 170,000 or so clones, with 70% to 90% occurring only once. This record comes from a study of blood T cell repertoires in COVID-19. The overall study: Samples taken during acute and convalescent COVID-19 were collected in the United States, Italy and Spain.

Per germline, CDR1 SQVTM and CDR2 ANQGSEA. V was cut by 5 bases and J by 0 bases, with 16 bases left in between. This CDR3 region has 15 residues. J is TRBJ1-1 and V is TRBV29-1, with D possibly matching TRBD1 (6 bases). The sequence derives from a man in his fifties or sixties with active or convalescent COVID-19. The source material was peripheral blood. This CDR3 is CSVTFPDRMNTEAFF. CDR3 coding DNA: TGCAGCGTTACATTCCCCGACAGGATGAACACTGAAGCTTTCTTT.